This T cell receptor (beta chain) came from a study of blood T cell repertoires in COVID-19. Profiled with immunoSEQ multiplex PCR; TCRdb holds only in-frame clones, not every one. This table has about 62,000 clones, roughly 70% appearing once. The V and J ends lost 8 bases and 3 bases respectively, with 8 bases between them. Germline V gene sequence: CDR1 MDHEN, CDR2 SYDVKM. The CDR3 runs to 11 residues. The rearrangement links TRBV28 to TRBJ2-7; D not certain. The source material was PBMCs or T cells enriched from blood (not recorded which). The source of this sequence is a woman aged 60-70 years who had been exposed to COVID-19. In DNA form, the CDR3 reads TGTGCCAGCTCTGAGGTCTACGAGCAGTACTTC. The encoded protein is CASSEVYEQYF.